The entry below describes one TCR beta chain. This receptor's antigen is unknown. No base quality values were provided; no much bigger clone lies one nucleotide off. What this sample's treatment or condition label stands for: in vitro stimulation with specific CMV peptide epitopes to enrich CMV-specific T cells. The sample originates from a study of T cell repertoires in cytomegalovirus infection (dated by TCRdb to between 2018 and 2021). Background for the entire study: The peptide stimulations were aimed at well-studied HLA-B-restricted epitopes as well as recently identified HLA-C-restricted CMV epitopes, whose presentation resists viral immunomodulation. Because public TCR beta signatures pointed to carriage of CMV infection together with the matching HLA type, the HLA type of each donor mattered for the analysis. Broader findings and caveats from the paper: In the ex vivo response, HLA-C-restricted CMV-specific TCR beta clonotypes were dominant, and in two of eight donors the single most frequent clonotype came from this HLA-C-restricted group. Carriers of CMV infection plus the relevant HLA type were discriminated by the cumulative frequency of public TCR beta family members in the study cohort and in an independent 352-donor cohort.

Data came from an Illumina HiSeq 1500. TCRdb trimmed the raw reads at Q25, called clones with MiXCR and kept productive beta chains. Each record represents a unique CDR3 protein, reported with the most common genes and DNA among its rows. The sample includes roughly 920,000 distinct CDR3 sequences, with roughly 31% observed a single time. The top ten clones comprise more than 12% of the sample. V drops 3 bases and J drops 8 bases, leaving 13 bases in between. Counted from cysteine to phenylalanine, this CDR3 has 13 amino acids. Kept here is only the CDR3 DNA, which spans 39 bases and is read in frame from base 1.

The chain joins TRBV12-3 or TRBV12-4 to TRBJ1-2, with a tentative D gene TRBD1 over 6 matching bases. This receptor was obtained from a human donor in good health (CMV status not recorded). Some clones in this sample may be carry-over from other donors' samples. The sequenced sample was cultured CD8+ T cells from PBMCs, obtained from culture after CMV antigen stimulation. The nucleotide sequence is TGTGCCAGCAGTTTTGGGGCAGGGGAAGGCTACACCTTC. It codes for CASSFGAGEGYTF.